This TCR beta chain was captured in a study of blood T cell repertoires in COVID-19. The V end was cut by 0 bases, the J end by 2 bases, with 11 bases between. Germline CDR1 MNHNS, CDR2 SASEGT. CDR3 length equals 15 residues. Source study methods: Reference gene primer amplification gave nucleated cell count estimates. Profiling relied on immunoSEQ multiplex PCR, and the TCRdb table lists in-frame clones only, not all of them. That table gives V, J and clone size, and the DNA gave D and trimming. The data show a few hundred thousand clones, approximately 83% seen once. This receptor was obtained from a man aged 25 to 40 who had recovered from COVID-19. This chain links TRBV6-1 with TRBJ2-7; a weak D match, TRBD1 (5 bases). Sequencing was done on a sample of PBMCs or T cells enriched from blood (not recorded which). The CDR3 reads CASSEAHRFTYEQYF. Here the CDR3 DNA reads TGTGCCAGCAGTGAAGCGCACAGGTTTACCTACGAGCAGTACTTC.